The subject of this entry is one T cell receptor beta chain. These data are taken from a study of T cells in Graves' hyperthyroidism and ophthalmopathy. CDR1 is SEHNR, CDR2 FQNEAQ, per germline (reference sequence). CDR3 length equals 19 residues. The germline V and J ends were trimmed by 4 bases and 0 bases, with 21 bases remaining between them. Amplification targeted TCR beta CDR3 regions from RNA transcripts. Initially, a first-round RT-PCR of the TCR CDR3 employed the HTBI primer set. TCRdb processed the multiplex PCR reads anew with MiXCR; each CDR3 protein has one entry. The sample has roughly 650,000 distinct CDR3 sequences; around 15% are singletons.

Specimen: blood. The receptor's source is a woman in her forties with Graves' ophthalmopathy. This chain uses TRBV7-9 with TRBJ2-2; D is unclear. For the CDR3, the DNA is TGTGCCAGCAGCTCCCCTAAAGGCGTGGCAGGTCCGAACACCGGGGAGCTGTTTTTT. Its translation is CASSSPKGVAGPNTGELFF.